A single sample gave rise to the 25 T cell receptor beta chains below, sequenced in a study of neurological immune-mediated disorders. Specified time point: longitudinal time-point 1 (baseline). TCRdb ran MiXCR on the 5' RACE reads and lists one entry per CDR3 protein. The table lists some 37,000 distinct CDR3 sequences, about 3.3% of them singletons. Source material: PBMCs. The receptors were gathered from a woman aged 60-75 years with multiple sclerosis.

This clonotype was counted at least ten times. The chain uses TRBV3-1 and TRBJ2-7; 8 nucleotides agree with TRBD1. CDR1 LGHDT and CDR2 YNNKEL come from the germline V gene (reference sequence). CDR3 length: 15 amino acids. Trimming removed 6 bases from V and 2 bases from J; junction bases left unmatched: 9. DNA for the CDR3: TGTGCCAGCAGGAGAGACAGGGGAGTAGCCTACGAGCAGTACTTC. This gives the protein CASRRDRGVAYEQYF.

This clonotype was observed a few times. The chain uses TRBV20-1 and TRBJ2-5; 8 bases agree with TRBD2. CDR3 size: 20 residues. V gave up 0 bases and J gave up 3 bases; unmatched junction bases: 21. Germline-derived CDR1 and CDR2 are DFQATT and SNEGSKA (reference sequence). CDR3 nucleotide sequence: TGCAGTGCTAGAGAGCATGGTCGGGGGGGCCGGGCGCTTAGCGAAGAGACCCAGTACTTC. It translates to CSAREHGRGGRALSEETQYF.

There are many counts of this clonotype. The chain uses TRBV5-1 and TRBJ1-2, with TRBD1 as a possible D gene (5 bases). V lost 2 bases and J 3 bases, leaving 8 bases between the germline ends. This CDR3 is 13 amino acids long. The germline CDR1 and CDR2 sequences are SGHRS and YFSETQ. The CDR3 protein is CASSFQGDYGYTF. The CDR3 coding sequence is TGCGCCAGCAGCTTCCAGGGAGACTATGGCTACACCTTC.

This clonotype was seen many times. The J gene is TRBJ2-3, the V gene TRBV20-1; 7 nucleotides line up with TRBD2. CDR3 size: 14 residues. Trimming at V came to 5 bases and at J to 2 bases, leaving 7 bases not matched to a gene. Germline V gene sequence: CDR1 DFQATT, CDR2 SNEGSKA (reference sequence). The CDR3 nucleotides are TGCAGTGCTCCAGAGGGGACTAACACAGATACGCAGTATTTT. Protein: CSAPEGTNTDTQYF.

As concerns this clonotype: A read error may explain this, as a much larger clone is one base away. The chain links TRBV20-1 to TRBJ2-3; 10 nucleotides align to TRBD2. The ends lost 3 bases at V and 1 base at J; junction bases unmatched: 4. This CDR3 is built from 15 residues. Germline V gene lookup returns CDR1 DFQATT and CDR2 SNEGSKA (reference sequence). CDR3: CSASDTSGGTDTQYF. The DNA of the CDR3 is TGCAGTGCTAGTGACACTAGCGGGGGCACAGATACGCAGTATTTT.

In its sample, this clonotype was seen a few times. This chain connects TRBV20-1 to TRBJ2-1; tentative D call: TRBD2 (5 bases). Germline-derived CDR1 and CDR2 are DFQATT and SNEGSKA (reference sequence). The germline V and J ends were trimmed by 3 bases and 3 bases, with 9 bases remaining between them. The CDR3 has 13 amino acids. The CDR3 reads CSARDGIYNEQFF. CDR3 coding DNA: TGCAGTGCTAGGGACGGGATCTACAATGAGCAGTTCTTC.

Many counts were recorded for this clonotype. The chain recombines TRBV5-1 with TRBJ2-1; D ambiguous. Deletions cut 1 base from V and 9 bases from J, with 14 bases between. This CDR3 spans 14 amino acids. Germline V gene lookup returns CDR1 SGHRS and CDR2 YFSETQ. As DNA, the CDR3 is TGCGCCAGCAGCTTGTGGGGTGAGAGAGGTGAGCAGTTCTTC. Protein product: CASSLWGERGEQFF. Combining the CDR3 with reference TRBV5-1 and TRBJ2-1 gives the whole variable domain KAGVTQTPRYLIKTRGQQVTLSCSPISGHRSVSWYQQTPGQGLQFLFEYFSETQRNKGNFPGRFSGRQFSNSRSEMNVSTLELGDSALYLCASSLWGERGEQFFGPGTRLTVL.

This clonotype has at least ten counts. The chain links TRBV12-3 or TRBV12-4 to TRBJ1-2, with 8 positions matching TRBD1. J was trimmed by 2 bases and V by 6 bases; bases with no gene match: 2. CDR3 length: 13 amino acids. In DNA form, the CDR3 reads TGTGCCAGCAGCCAGGGGGCCAACTATGGCTACACCTTC. As protein: CASSQGANYGYTF.

This clonotype has ten or more counts. The CDR3 DNA is TGTGCCAGCAGCTCACCTTTCAATGAGCAGTTCTTC. Translation: CASSSPFNEQFF. J is TRBJ2-1 and V is TRBV7-8; no clear D. The V end was cut by 4 bases, the J end by 6 bases, with 7 bases between. This CDR3 comprises 12 residues. CDR1 SGHVS and CDR2 FQNEAQ come from the germline V gene.

This clonotype was recorded many times. The rearrangement joins TRBV9 to TRBJ2-3, with 9 bases fitting TRBD2. The CDR3 spans 15 residues. In germline, CDR1 is SGDLS, CDR2 YYNGEE. J was trimmed by 4 bases and V by 0 bases; bases with no gene match: 3. CDR3 coding DNA: TGTGCCAGCAGCGTAGCGGCGGGGGGGGCAGATACGCAGTATTTT. Amino acids: CASSVAAGGADTQYF.

The chain recombines TRBV5-1 with TRBJ1-2; D is ambiguous. The CDR3 is 15 residues long. V was clipped by 0 bases and J by 4 bases, with 13 bases between them. Germline CDR1 reads SGHRS; CDR2 reads YFSETQ. The CDR3 sequence: CASSLEARASYGYTF. CDR3 in DNA: TGCGCCAGCAGCTTGGAGGCGAGGGCCAGCTATGGCTACACCTTC.

This clonotype was recorded at least ten times. The rearrangement joins TRBV5-1 to TRBJ2-5; 7 bases fit TRBD2. The CDR3 has 14 residues. Germline V lookup: CDR1 SGHRS, CDR2 YFSETQ. The V segment lost 3 bases and the J segment 3 bases; nucleotides outside the gene matches: 5. The CDR3 DNA reads as TGCGCCAGCAGCTCCCCCGGGGGGAAAGAGACCCAGTACTTC. Translating gives CASSSPGGKETQYF.

This clonotype was picked up many times. This sequence joins TRBV18 and TRBJ1-1, with D perhaps matching TRBD1 (6 bases). Trimming removed 2 bases at V and 1 base at J, with 11 bases between. Germline values: CDR1 KGHSH, CDR2 LQKENI. CDR3 size: 15 residues. CDR3 DNA: TGTGCCAGCTCACCAGCCGGGACAAGGAACACTGAAGCTTTCTTT. It yields the protein CASSPAGTRNTEAFF.

Turning to this clonotype: This could be a read error, since a much larger clone is one nucleotide away. The rearrangement joins TRBV5-1 to TRBJ2-3, with TRBD1 matching over 7 bases. Germline V gene sequence: CDR1 SGHRS, CDR2 YFSETQ. CDR3 size: 13 residues. V lost 2 bases and J lost 11; bases outside the gene matches: 8. The CDR3 region is CASSLQGRNMQYF. CDR3 sequence (DNA): TGCGCCAGCAGCTTACAGGGGAGAAATATGCAGTATTTT.

This clonotype was counted many times. The chain employs TRBV7-9 and TRBJ1-5; no clear D gene. This CDR3 comprises 12 residues. V lost 2 bases and J 5 bases, leaving 4 bases between the germline ends. From germline, CDR1 is SEHNR and CDR2 FQNEAQ (reference sequence). The CDR3 region has the DNA TGTGCCAGCAGCTTACTAGATCAGCCCCAGCATTTT. Translating it yields CASSLLDQPQHF.

Ten or more counts support this clonotype. J is TRBJ2-4 and V is TRBV10-3; 10 bases are a match to TRBD1. CDR1 is ENHRY and CDR2 is SYGVKD in the germline V gene. This CDR3 contains 16 residues. The J segment lost 3 bases and the V segment lost 3 bases, leaving 5 bases of the junction unmatched. The CDR3 DNA reads TGTGCCATCAGTGACGGACAGGGGGTTCGCAAAAACATTCAGTACTTC. It yields the protein CAISDGQGVRKNIQYF.

This clonotype was seen a handful of times. Possible read error: a much larger clone is one base away. J is TRBJ1-5 and V is TRBV24-1; D is undetermined. The CDR3 sequence is 13 residues long. Germline CDR1 KGHDR, CDR2 SFDVKD. The CDR3, as DNA: TGTGCCAACAGTGAGGGTTTCAATCAGCCCCAGCATTTT. This translates into CANSEGFNQPQHF.

This clonotype was detected ten times or more. The CDR3 region has the DNA TGTGCCAGCAGCTTAGATCTTTTTGCAGTCTCTGGAAACACCATATATTTT. The encoded protein is CASSLDLFAVSGNTIYF. The chain is built from TRBV11-2 and TRBJ1-3; D is unresolved. The germline V gene has CDR1 SGHAT and CDR2 FQNNGV. Trimming shortened V by 0 bases and J by 0 bases, and 12 bases separated the two germline ends. The CDR3 is 17 amino acids.

The sample holds many counts of this clonotype. This chain links TRBV11-2 with TRBJ2-3; D perhaps matches TRBD2 (7 bases). There are 16 residues in the CDR3. Trimming pared 5 bases from V and 5 bases from J, leaving 20 bases between. Germline assignment: CDR1 SGHAT and CDR2 FQNNGV. The chain's CDR3 is CASSPVTQGGKDTQYF. CDR3 in DNA: TGTGCCAGCAGCCCAGTTACACAGGGAGGGAAAGATACGCAGTATTTT. The full variable domain, completed using reference TRBV11-2 and TRBJ2-3, is EAGVAQSPRYKIIEKRQSVAFWCNPISGHATLYWYQQILGQGPKLLIQFQNNGVVDDSQLPKDRFSAERLKGVDSTLKIQPAKLEDSAVYLCASSPVTQGGKDTQYFGPGTRLTVL.

Ten or more counts support this clonotype. J is TRBJ2-7 and V is TRBV5-1; possible D gene TRBD2, 5 bases. The CDR3 spans 14 residues. Germline loops: CDR1 SGHRS, CDR2 YFSETQ. Between the trimmed V and J ends, which lost 2 bases and 5 bases, there was a span of 14 bases. The CDR3 bases are TGCGCCAGCAGCTTATCAGACCCGGGGAACGAGCAGTACTTC. This encodes CASSLSDPGNEQYF.

Ten or more counts support this clonotype. V is TRBV5-5 and J is TRBJ1-1; 7 nucleotides align to TRBD1. The CDR3 sequence is 14 residues long. CDR1 SGHKS and CDR2 YYEKEE come from the germline V gene (reference sequence). The ends lost 2 bases at V and 4 bases at J; junction bases unmatched: 5. CDR3 bases: TGTGCCAGCAGCTTACAGGGGCGGGGCACTGAAGCTTTCTTT. It encodes CASSLQGRGTEAFF.

This clonotype has a count of ten or more. The chain has TRBV3-1 and TRBJ1-2, with TRBD1 as a possible D gene (6 bases). The CDR3 extends over 17 amino acids. CDR1 and CDR2 (germline): LGHDT, YNNKEL (reference sequence). Trimming removed 0 bases from V and 2 bases from J, with 16 bases in between. The CDR3 reads CASSQDMGGQRNYGYTF. The CDR3 DNA follows: TGTGCCAGCAGCCAAGATATGGGGGGCCAAAGGAACTATGGCTACACCTTC.

This clonotype was detected many times. The chain uses TRBV20-1 and TRBJ1-4; D is unclear. The CDR3 totals 10 residues. Germline V gene data show CDR1 as DFQATT and CDR2 as SNEGSKA (reference sequence). V was pared by 5 bases and J by 8 bases, with 6 bases between. CDR3 nucleotide sequence: TGCAGTGCTGTTTTAGAAAAACTGTTTTTT. This translates into CSAVLEKLFF.

At least ten counts were recorded for this clonotype. This rearrangement joins TRBV7-8 to TRBJ1-1; weak D call: TRBD1 (5 bases). The V gene lost 1 base and the J gene lost 1 base, with 7 bases spanning the gap. CDR1 and CDR2 (germline): SGHVS, FQNEAQ. The CDR3 consists of 14 residues. The CDR3 DNA is TGTGCCAGCAGCTTAGATCAGGGGAACACTGAAGCTTTCTTT. It yields the protein CASSLDQGNTEAFF.

This clonotype showed up many times. The CDR3 is CASRPRQGLNTEAFF. The CDR3 DNA sequence: TGTGCCAGCAGGCCACGACAGGGACTGAACACTGAAGCTTTCTTT. This chain uses TRBV12-3 or TRBV12-4 with TRBJ1-1; 7 bases agree with TRBD1. CDR3 length: 15 amino acids. V shed 6 bases and J 0 bases; nucleotides not matched to a gene: 7.